The T cell receptor (beta chain) under discussion was sequenced for a study of blood T cell repertoires in COVID-19. The CDR3 is made up of 14 amino acids. Trimming at V came to 1 base and at J to 8 bases, leaving 5 bases not matched to a gene. Germline V gene sequence: CDR1 LGHNA, CDR2 YSLEER. Patients at the Seattle site were enrolled during active infection and followed longitudinally. Some clones are missing from TCRdb's copy, which holds only in-frame ones; the method was immunoSEQ multiplex PCR. This sample has 46,000 or so clones, with approximately 83% found just once. This sequence originates from a woman older than 75 with COVID-19, enrolled during active disease. Material: peripheral blood. This chain links TRBV4-3 with TRBJ2-4, with 7 bases matching TRBD2. The CDR3 here is CASSQAGEGHIQYF. The CDR3 nucleotides read TGCGCCAGCAGCCAAGCGGGGGAGGGACACATTCAGTACTTC.